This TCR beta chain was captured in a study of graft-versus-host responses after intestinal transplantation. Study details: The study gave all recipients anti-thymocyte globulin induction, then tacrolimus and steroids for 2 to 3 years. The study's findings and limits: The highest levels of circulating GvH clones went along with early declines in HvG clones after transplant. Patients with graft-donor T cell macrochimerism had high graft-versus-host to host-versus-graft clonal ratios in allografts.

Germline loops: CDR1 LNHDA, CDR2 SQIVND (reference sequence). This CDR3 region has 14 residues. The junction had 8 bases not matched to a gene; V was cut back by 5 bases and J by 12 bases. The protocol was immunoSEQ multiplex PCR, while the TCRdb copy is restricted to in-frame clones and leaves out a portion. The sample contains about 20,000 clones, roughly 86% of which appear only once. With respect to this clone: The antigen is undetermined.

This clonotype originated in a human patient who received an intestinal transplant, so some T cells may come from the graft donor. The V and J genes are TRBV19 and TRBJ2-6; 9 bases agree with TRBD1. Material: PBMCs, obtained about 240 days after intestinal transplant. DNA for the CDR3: TGTGCCAGTAGTCGACAGGGGGAGGCCGGCGTCCTGACTTTC. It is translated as CASSRQGEAGVLTF.